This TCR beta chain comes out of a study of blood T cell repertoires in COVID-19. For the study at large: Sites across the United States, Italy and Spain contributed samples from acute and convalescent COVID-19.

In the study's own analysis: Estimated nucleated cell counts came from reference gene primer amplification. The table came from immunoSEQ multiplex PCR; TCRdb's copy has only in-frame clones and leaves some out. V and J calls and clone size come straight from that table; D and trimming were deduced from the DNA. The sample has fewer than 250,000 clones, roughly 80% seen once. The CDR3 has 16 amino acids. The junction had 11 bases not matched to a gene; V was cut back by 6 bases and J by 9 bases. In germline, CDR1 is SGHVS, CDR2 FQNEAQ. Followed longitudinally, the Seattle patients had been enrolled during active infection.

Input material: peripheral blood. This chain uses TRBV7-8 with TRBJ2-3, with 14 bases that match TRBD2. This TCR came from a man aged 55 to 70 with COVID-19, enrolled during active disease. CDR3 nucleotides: TGTGCCAGCAGTTATAAGGGACTAGCGGGAGCGAGGACGCAGTATTTT. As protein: CASSYKGLAGARTQYF.